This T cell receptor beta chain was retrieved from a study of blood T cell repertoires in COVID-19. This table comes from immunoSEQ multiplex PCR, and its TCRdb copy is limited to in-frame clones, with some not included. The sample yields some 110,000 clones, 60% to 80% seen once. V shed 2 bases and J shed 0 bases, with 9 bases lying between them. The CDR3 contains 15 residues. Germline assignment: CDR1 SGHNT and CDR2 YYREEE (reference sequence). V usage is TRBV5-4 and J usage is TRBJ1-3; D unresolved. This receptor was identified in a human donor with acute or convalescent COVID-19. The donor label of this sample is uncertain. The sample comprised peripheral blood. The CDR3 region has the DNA TGTGCCAGCAGCTTCGGAGGGAGCTCTGGAAACACCATATATTTT. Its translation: CASSFGGSSGNTIYF.